This T cell receptor (beta chain) was recorded in a study of blood T cell repertoires in COVID-19. About the research overall: Collection of acute and convalescent COVID-19 samples took place in the United States, Italy and Spain.

Germline V gives CDR1 LNHDA, CDR2 SQIVND (reference sequence). Unmatched junction bases numbered 14, after V lost 5 bases and J lost 10 bases. The CDR3 has 16 amino acids. Original analysis: Estimation of nucleated cell counts was performed using reference gene primer amplification. Method: immunoSEQ multiplex PCR; TCRdb's copy keeps in-frame clones and lacks some. That table furnishes V, J and clone size, whereas the DNA furnished D and trimming. There are just over 200,000 clones in the sample; 80% occur only once, and less than 7% lies in the top ten. The V call is TRBV19, the J call TRBJ2-5; TRBD2 aligns across 12 bases. Specimen: peripheral blood. This receptor was obtained from a woman aged 70-85 years with acute or convalescent COVID-19. CDR3 sequence reads: CASSVTSGRPPEDQYF. DNA for the CDR3: TGTGCCAGTAGTGTAACTAGCGGGAGGCCGCCCGAAGACCAGTACTTC.